The text below deals with one T cell receptor beta chain. Trimming removed 6 bases from V and 3 bases from J; junction bases left unmatched: 3. This CDR3 is built from 14 residues. The V gene's germline CDR1 is MNHEY and CDR2 SMNVEV (reference sequence). This entry is derived from a study of blood T cell repertoires in COVID-19. As for the study in general: Spain, Italy and the United States supplied samples that represented acute and convalescent COVID-19.

Only in-frame clones appear in the TCRdb table, and some are missing; sequencing was by immunoSEQ multiplex PCR. The data show hundreds of thousands of clones, about 88% seen once. The rearrangement uses TRBV27 and TRBJ2-7; 12 bases align to TRBD2. The sequence was collected from a man aged 35 to 55 with acute or convalescent COVID-19. The sequenced sample consisted of peripheral blood. This CDR3 is CASSPGLAGYEQYF. CDR3 nucleotide sequence: TGTGCCAGCAGCCCGGGACTAGCGGGCTACGAGCAGTACTTC.